The 21 T cell receptor beta chains given below trace back to one sample, sequenced in a study of T cells after yellow fever vaccination. TCRdb itself ran the 5' RACE reads through MiXCR, one entry per CDR3 protein. Here the sample spans under 200,000 distinct CDR3 sequences, approximately 10% being singletons. The specimen was CD8+ T cells sorted from PBMCs, collected 15 days after the yellow fever booster vaccination. The receptors here all came from a man between 18 and 35 years old who received the YFV17D yellow fever vaccine.

The chain carries TRBV29-1 and TRBJ1-1; D is perhaps TRBD1 (5 bases). Between the trimmed V and J ends, which lost 6 bases and 0 bases, there was a span of 11 bases. The length of the CDR3 is 13 residues. The germline V gene encodes CDR1 SQVTM and CDR2 ANQGSEA. The CDR3 bases are TGCAGCGTCCCTGAGGGGATGAACACTGAAGCTTTCTTT. It codes for CSVPEGMNTEAFF.

The chain combines TRBV10-3 with TRBJ2-1; tentatively, D is TRBD2 (6 bases). The CDR3 has 13 residues. The V end lost 3 bases, the J end lost 8 bases, and 11 bases lay between the germline ends. Germline V gene sequence: CDR1 ENHRY, CDR2 SYGVKD. The CDR3: CAISEQPGDEQFF. The CDR3 bases are TGTGCCATCAGTGAACAACCGGGGGATGAGCAGTTCTTC.

This chain links TRBV25-1 with TRBJ2-5; D is uncertain. The CDR3 is 13 residues long. CDR1 and CDR2 from the germline V gene are MGHDK and SYGVNS. V was pared by 7 bases and J by 5 bases, with 14 bases between. The CDR3 coding sequence is TGTGCCAGCAATACCTTAACGGAGGAGACCCAGTACTTC. This gives the protein CASNTLTEETQYF.

This clonotype appeared many times. J is TRBJ2-3 and V is TRBV5-4, with D perhaps matching TRBD1 or TRBD2 (6 bases each). The germline CDR1 and CDR2 sequences are SGHNT and YYREEE (reference sequence). The V gene lost 0 bases and the J gene lost 2 bases, with 10 bases spanning the gap. This CDR3 is built from 15 residues. The CDR3 DNA reads as TGTGCCAGCAGCTTGGGGGGGGCCGACACAGATACGCAGTATTTT. As protein: CASSLGGADTDTQYF.

This clonotype was found a few times. V usage is TRBV11-2 and J usage is TRBJ2-7; D call uncertain. Germline CDR1 SGHAT, CDR2 FQNNGV. The CDR3 length is 15 residues. V was cut by 3 bases and J by 6 bases, with 18 bases left in between. The CDR3 region is CASSFPGPTIGEQYF. The CDR3 DNA reads as TGTGCCAGCAGCTTCCCGGGCCCCACAATCGGCGAGCAGTACTTC.

The chain uses TRBV5-1 and TRBJ1-1; D is unresolved. Germline lookup yields CDR1 SGHRS and CDR2 YFSETQ. V gave up 5 bases and J gave up 5 bases, with 19 bases separating them. This CDR3 comprises 15 residues. CDR3: CASRPIGRSQTEAFF. CDR3 in DNA: TGCGCCAGCAGACCCATAGGGAGGAGTCAAACTGAAGCTTTCTTT. Full variable domain (missing parts from reference TRBV5-1 and TRBJ1-1): KAGVTQTPRYLIKTRGQQVTLSCSPISGHRSVSWYQQTPGQGLQFLFEYFSETQRNKGNFPGRFSGRQFSNSRSEMNVSTLELGDSALYLCASRPIGRSQTEAFFGQGTRLTVV.

This clonotype was seen only a few times. This chain uses TRBV3-1 with TRBJ2-2; either TRBD1 or TRBD2 may fit D (5 bases each). V shed 3 bases and J shed 11 bases, with 7 bases lying between them. The CDR3 totals 11 residues. Germline V gives CDR1 LGHDT, CDR2 YNNKEL (reference sequence). The CDR3 loop is CASSQGPELFF. CDR3 DNA sequence: TGTGCCAGCAGCCAGGGACCCGAGCTGTTTTTT.

The chain joins TRBV10-3 to TRBJ1-5; 7 positions agree with TRBD1. The V and J ends lost 5 bases and 0 bases, in that order; junction bases with no gene match: 4. CDR1 and CDR2 from the germline V gene are ENHRY and SYGVKD. The CDR3 loop spans 15 amino acids. This chain's CDR3 is CAISTGENSNQPQHF. CDR3 nucleotides: TGTGCCATCAGTACAGGGGAAAATAGCAATCAGCCCCAGCATTTT.

This clonotype was seen at least ten times. The J gene is TRBJ1-1, the V gene TRBV6-2 or TRBV6-3, with 9 bases fitting TRBD1. The junction had 10 bases not matched to a gene; V was cut back by 10 bases and J by 7 bases. In germline, CDR1 is MNHEY, CDR2 SVGEGT. This CDR3 has 13 amino acids. CDR3 protein: CATSGTGMVEAFF. The CDR3 nucleotides are TGTGCCACTTCCGGGACAGGGATGGTTGAAGCTTTCTTT.

This clonotype appeared a few times. The chain employs TRBV6-4 and TRBJ2-3; a weak D match, TRBD1 (6 bases). V shed 3 bases and J shed 6 bases, with 16 bases lying between them. CDR3 length: 15 residues. Germline V CDR1 and CDR2: MRHNA, SNTAGT. The CDR3 sequence: CASSESQGGLDTQYF. CDR3 nucleotides: TGTGCCAGCAGTGAGTCACAGGGTGGTCTTGATACGCAGTATTTT.

This clonotype was seen only a few times. J is TRBJ2-7 and V is TRBV15; D gene unclear. CDR3 length: 13 amino acids. Germline V gives CDR1 LNHNV, CDR2 YYDKDF (reference sequence). V was trimmed by 5 bases and J by 3 bases, leaving 11 bases between them. The CDR3 nucleotides read TGTGCCACCAGCCTGGGCGGCAGCTACGAGCAGTACTTC. Translated, it gives CATSLGGSYEQYF.

In this sample, this clonotype turned up a few times. The chain uses TRBV4-1 and TRBJ2-7; D is possibly TRBD1 (6 bases). Deletions cut 4 bases from V and 5 bases from J, with 15 bases between. This CDR3 contains 14 residues. Germline CDR1 and CDR2: MGHRA and YSYEKL. The CDR3: CASSLSTGIDEQYF. Written as DNA, the CDR3 is TGCGCCAGCAGCCTATCTACAGGGATCGACGAGCAGTACTTC.

This chain uses TRBV27 with TRBJ1-3; the D is unclear. Germline values: CDR1 MNHEY, CDR2 SMNVEV (reference sequence). The CDR3 has 13 amino acids. CDR3 protein: CLTRALSGNTIYF. CDR3 nucleotide sequence: TGTCTTACGAGGGCCCTCTCTGGAAACACCATATATTTT.

This clonotype was picked up a small number of times. The gene calls are TRBV7-9 and TRBJ2-2; tentatively, D is TRBD2 (5 bases). V was clipped by 2 bases and J by 6 bases, with 13 bases between them. The length of the CDR3 is 15 residues. CDR1 and CDR2 from the germline V gene are SEHNR and FQNEAQ (reference sequence). CDR3 in DNA: TGTGCCAGCAGCTTACGGGGTAGTTTGTCCGGGGAGCTGTTTTTT. The encoded protein is CASSLRGSLSGELFF. The variable domain in full, completed from reference TRBV7-9 and TRBJ2-2, reads DTGVSQNPRHKITKRGQNVTFRCDPISEHNRLYWYRQTLGQGPEFLTYFQNEAQLEKSRLLSDRFSAERPKGSFSTLEIQRTEQGDSAMYLCASSLRGSLSGELFFGEGSRLTVL.

This chain joins TRBV20-1 and TRBJ1-2; D call uncertain. This CDR3 has 11 amino acids. Per the germline V gene, CDR1 is DFQATT and CDR2 is SNEGSKA (reference sequence). The CDR3 sequence: CSVSSSGGYTF. The CDR3 DNA sequence: TGCAGCGTCTCCTCATCGGGTGGCTACACCTTC.

This clonotype occurred many times. The V call is TRBV7-9, the J call TRBJ1-1, with D maybe TRBD1 (5 bases). V was shortened by 5 bases and J by 4 bases, with 8 bases between the two germline ends. CDR1 is SEHNR, CDR2 FQNEAQ, per germline (reference sequence). The CDR3 runs to 12 residues. Here the CDR3 DNA reads TGTGCCAGCAGCGTAGGGGTCACTGAAGCTTTCTTT. The encoded protein is CASSVGVTEAFF. Using reference TRBV7-9 and TRBJ1-1 for the parts outside the CDR3, the full variable domain is DTGVSQNPRHKITKRGQNVTFRCDPISEHNRLYWYRQTLGQGPEFLTYFQNEAQLEKSRLLSDRFSAERPKGSFSTLEIQRTEQGDSAMYLCASSVGVTEAFFGQGTRLTVV.

The table lists this clonotype with many counts. This chain links TRBV7-6 with TRBJ2-2; 7 nucleotides line up with TRBD1. The germline V gene has CDR1 SGHVS and CDR2 FNYEAQ. Losses at the gene ends were 3 bases for V and 6 bases for J; bases not matched to a gene: 10. There are 16 residues in the CDR3. This CDR3 reads CASSFPQTGRPGELFF. CDR3 coding DNA: TGTGCCAGCAGCTTTCCCCAGACAGGGCGTCCCGGGGAGCTGTTTTTT.

This clonotype has just a few counts. V usage is TRBV7-9 and J usage is TRBJ2-3, with 10 positions matching TRBD2. The CDR3 sequence is 16 residues long. Losses at the gene ends were 4 bases for V and 2 bases for J; bases not matched to a gene: 6. Germline V gives CDR1 SEHNR, CDR2 FQNEAQ (reference sequence). The CDR3 sequence: CASSSLAGVNTDTQYF. CDR3 sequence (DNA): TGTGCCAGCAGCTCCCTAGCGGGGGTAAACACAGATACGCAGTATTTT.

The genes are TRBV29-1 and TRBJ1-1, with unresolved D. Germline lookup yields CDR1 SQVTM and CDR2 ANQGSEA. This CDR3 contains 8 residues. V was trimmed by 4 bases and J by 9 bases, leaving 3 bases between them. The CDR3 DNA sequence: TGCAGCGTTGCCCAAGCTTTCTTT. Translated: CSVAQAFF.

This clonotype was seen a few times. The rearrangement uses TRBV4-3 and TRBJ2-7; no clear D gene. V shed 0 bases and J shed 2 bases, with 14 bases lying between them. This CDR3 is 16 amino acids long. CDR1 is LGHNA and CDR2 is YSLEER in the germline V gene. The CDR3 loop reads CASSQDRSAQTYEQYF. The CDR3 DNA follows: TGCGCCAGCAGCCAAGATAGAAGCGCGCAGACCTACGAGCAGTACTTC.

In this sample, this clonotype turned up a few times. The V call is TRBV12-3 or TRBV12-4, the J call TRBJ2-1; D unclear. The CDR3 sequence is 15 residues long. The germline V and J ends were trimmed by 3 bases and 6 bases, with 15 bases remaining between them. The CDR3 spells CASSFPESPGNEQFF. The CDR3 DNA follows: TGTGCCAGCAGTTTTCCAGAGAGCCCGGGCAATGAGCAGTTCTTC.